A selection of T cell receptor beta chains follows, all from one sample in a study of cytomegalovirus exposure and HLA in healthy donors. Sequenced by immunoSEQ multiplex PCR; TCRdb stores in-frame clones only, minus some. The sample totals 180,000 or so clones. The sequenced sample consisted of PBMCs. These TCRs come from a boy younger than 18 in good health and CMV-seronegative. CDR3s include the opening cysteine and the closing phenylalanine or tryptophan. A D gene is named only where the DNA matches it firmly.

TGTGCCAGCAGTCCCTCCCACAGGCCACTCTACGAGCAGTACTTC	CASSPSHRPLYEQYF	15	.	TRBV28	TRBJ2-7
TGTGCCAGCTGGGAGGGAAGCTCTGGAAACACCATATATTTT	CASWEGSSGNTIYF	14	.	TRBV6-6	TRBJ1-3
TGTGCCACCAGCACCCGTGGGCGGGCTAGCACAGATACGCAGTATTTT	CATSTRGRASTDTQYF	16	.	TRBV15	TRBJ2-3
TGTGCCAGCTCACTGGCGGGCGCAAGCTCTGGAAACACCATATATTTT	CASSLAGASSGNTIYF	16	.	TRBV18	TRBJ1-3
TGCAGCGTTGCGGGGCTAGCGGGACTCTCCTACGAGCAGTACTTC	CSVAGLAGLSYEQYF	15	TRBD2	TRBV29-1	TRBJ2-7
TGTGCCAGTAGTATCGGCGGGGGGGCGTACTCCTACGAGCAGTACTTC	CASSIGGGAYSYEQYF	16	TRBD2	TRBV19	TRBJ2-7
TGTGCCAGCAGCCACCACCTAGCGGGGGGGCAAGAGACCCAGTACTTC	CASSHHLAGGQETQYF	16	TRBD2	TRBV4-2	TRBJ2-5
TGTGCCAGCAGCCAAGAAGCGGGGGGCTACAATGAGCAGTTCTTC	CASSQEAGGYNEQFF	15	TRBD2	TRBV4-2	TRBJ2-1
TGCGCCAGCAGCAGCCGACGGAGACAGGAGGTTAGCGAGCAGTACTTC	CASSSRRRQEVSEQYF	16	.	TRBV5-1	TRBJ2-7
TGTGCCAGCAGTGGGACTAGGGGCACAGATACGCAGTATTTT	CASSGTRGTDTQYF	14	TRBD2	TRBV5-4	TRBJ2-3
TGTGCCAGCAGAGGGACTGTCAAGAGTGATCAGCCCCAGCATTTT	CASRGTVKSDQPQHF	15	.	TRBV2	TRBJ1-5
TGCGCCAGCAGCCTGGACAGGGAAGTTGAAAAACTGTTTTTT	CASSLDREVEKLFF	14	TRBD1	TRBV5-1	TRBJ1-4
TGTGCCAGCAGCAAAGCCTTGGGGAGGGGACTGTTTTTT	CASSKALGRGLFF	13	.	TRBV6-1	TRBJ1-4
TGTGCCAGCAGTGATGGTAGTTTCGAGCAGTTCTTC	CASSDGSFEQFF	12	.	TRBV2	TRBJ2-1
TGTGCCAGTCAACAGGGGGCATTCTCCTACAATGAGCAGTTCTTC	CASQQGAFSYNEQFF	15	TRBD1	TRBV19	TRBJ2-1
TGTGCCAGCAGCTTAATGCGTGCAGGGTCTGGAACTGAAGCTTTCTTT	CASSLMRAGSGTEAFF	16	.	TRBV7-2	TRBJ1-1